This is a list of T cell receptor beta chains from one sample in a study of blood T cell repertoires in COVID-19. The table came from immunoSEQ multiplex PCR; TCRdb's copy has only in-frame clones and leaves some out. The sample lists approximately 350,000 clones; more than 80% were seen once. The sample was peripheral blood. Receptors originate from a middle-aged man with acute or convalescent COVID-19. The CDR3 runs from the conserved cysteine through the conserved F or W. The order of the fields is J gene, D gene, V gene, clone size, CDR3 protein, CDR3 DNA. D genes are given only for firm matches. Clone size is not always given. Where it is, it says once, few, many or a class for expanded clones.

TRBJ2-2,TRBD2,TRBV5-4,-,CASSLGGNGANTGELFF,TGTGCCAGCAGTCTGGGAGGGAACGGGGCTAACACCGGGGAGCTGTTTTTT
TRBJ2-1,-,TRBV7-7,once,CASSPIAGSYNEQFF,TGTGCTAGCAGCCCTATTGCGGGCTCCTACAATGAGCAGTTCTTC
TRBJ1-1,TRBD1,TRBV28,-,CASSLGQGDEAFF,TGTGCCAGCAGTTTAGGGCAGGGGGATGAAGCTTTCTTT
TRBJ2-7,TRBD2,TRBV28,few,CASSFSAGVPYEQYF,TGTGCCAGCAGTTTTTCAGCGGGGGTGCCCTACGAGCAGTACTTC
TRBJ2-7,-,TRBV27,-,CASSSAQNYEQYF,TGTGCCAGCAGTTCCGCACAGAACTACGAGCAGTACTTC
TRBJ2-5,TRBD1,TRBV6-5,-,CASRPTGGETQYF,TGTGCCAGCAGACCCACAGGGGGGGAGACCCAGTACTTC
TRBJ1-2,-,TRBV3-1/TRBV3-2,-,CASSLQGQTNYGYTF,TGTGCCAGCAGCCTCCAGGGACAAACGAACTATGGCTACACCTTC
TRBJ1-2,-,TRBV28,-,CASSPLVGQKANYGYTF,TGTGCCAGCAGTCCCTTAGTGGGGCAGAAAGCTAACTATGGCTACACCTTC
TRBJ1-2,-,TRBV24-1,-,CATSDQTKYYGYTF,TGTGCCACCAGTGATCAGACAAAATACTATGGCTACACCTTC
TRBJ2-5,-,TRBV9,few,CASSVYGNTQETQYF,TGTGCCAGCAGCGTCTACGGGAACACTCAAGAGACCCAGTACTTC
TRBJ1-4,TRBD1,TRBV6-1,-,CASSASRTGWITSEKLFF,TGTGCCAGCAGTGCTTCAAGGACAGGGTGGATTACCAGTGAAAAACTGTTTTTT
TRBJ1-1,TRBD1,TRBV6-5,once,CASSLDRESPEAFF,TGTGCCAGCAGTTTAGACAGGGAATCTCCTGAAGCTTTCTTT
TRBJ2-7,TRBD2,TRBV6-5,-,CASSPWTSEDEQYF,TGTGCCAGCAGTCCCTGGACTAGCGAGGACGAGCAGTACTTC
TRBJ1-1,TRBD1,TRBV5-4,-,CASSSRDRGNTEAFF,TGTGCCAGCAGCTCCCGGGACAGGGGAAACACTGAAGCTTTCTTT
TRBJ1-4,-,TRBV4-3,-,CASSQGGGDNEKLFF,TGCGCCAGCAGCCAAGGGGGGGGAGATAATGAAAAACTGTTTTTT
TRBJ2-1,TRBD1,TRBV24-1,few,CATSGTDRGSSYNEQFF,TGTGCCACCAGTGGAACGGACAGGGGTTCCTCCTACAATGAGCAGTTCTTC
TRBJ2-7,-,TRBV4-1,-,CASSQVGQYEQYF,TGCGCCAGCAGCCAAGTTGGACAGTACGAGCAGTACTTC
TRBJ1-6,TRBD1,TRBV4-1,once,CASSQGRGGLPNSPLHF,TGCGCCAGCAGCCAAGGGAGAGGGGGCTTACCTAATTCACCCCTCCACTTT
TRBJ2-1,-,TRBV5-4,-,CASSLFGVLEQFF,TGTGCCAGCAGCTTGTTCGGGGTTCTTGAGCAGTTCTTC
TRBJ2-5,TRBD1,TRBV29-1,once,CSGAGTGGNLLQETQYF,TGCAGCGGTGCCGGGACAGGGGGAAATCTCCTACAAGAGACCCAGTACTTC
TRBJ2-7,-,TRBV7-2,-,CASSLAASEQYF,TGTGCCAGCAGCTTAGCAGCGTCGGAGCAGTACTTC
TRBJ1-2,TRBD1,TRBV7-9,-,CASSYSRDRGIGGYTF,TGTGCCAGCAGCTACTCTCGGGACAGGGGGATTGGTGGCTACACCTTC
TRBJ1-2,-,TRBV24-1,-,CATSDQTGIRGYTF,TGTGCCACCAGTGACCAAACAGGGATTCGTGGCTACACCTTC
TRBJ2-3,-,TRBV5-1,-,CASSSPQSTDTQYF,TGCGCCAGCAGCTCCCCCCAAAGCACAGATACGCAGTATTTT
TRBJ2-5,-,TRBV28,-,CASSLSSPQETQYF,TGTGCCAGCAGTCTGTCGTCCCCCCAAGAGACCCAGTACTTC
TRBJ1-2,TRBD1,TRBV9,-,CASSATLQGEGYTF,TGTGCCAGCAGCGCGACCCTCCAGGGGGAAGGCTACACCTTC
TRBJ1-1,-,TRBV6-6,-,CASRLLLQGNTEAFF,TGTGCCAGCAGACTGCTCTTACAGGGGAACACTGAAGCTTTCTTT
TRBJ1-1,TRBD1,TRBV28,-,CASSLPLRTGGGGAEAFF,TGTGCCAGCAGTTTACCCCTTAGGACAGGGGGCGGCGGCGCTGAAGCTTTCTTT
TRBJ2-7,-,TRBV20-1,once,CSARAGQRTDF,TGCAGTGCTAGAGCTGGACAGCGGACCGACTTC
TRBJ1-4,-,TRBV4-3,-,CASSQHQVPTNEKLFF,TGCGCCAGCAGCCAACACCAGGTTCCAACTAATGAAAAACTGTTTTTT
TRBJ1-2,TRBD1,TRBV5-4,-,CASRGSPTGGSGYTF,TGTGCCAGCAGGGGGTCGCCCACAGGGGGCTCTGGCTACACCTTC
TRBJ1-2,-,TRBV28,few,CASSLEAGYYGYTF,TGTGCCAGCAGTTTAGAGGCAGGGTACTATGGCTACACCTTC
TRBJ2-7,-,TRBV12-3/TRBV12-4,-,CASSLSGYEQYF,TGTGCCAGCAGTTTGTCCGGTTACGAGCAGTACTTC
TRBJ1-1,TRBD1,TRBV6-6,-,CASSFKGGADTEAFF,TGTGCCAGCAGTTTTAAAGGGGGCGCGGACACTGAAGCTTTCTTT
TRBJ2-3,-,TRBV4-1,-,CASSQDHPTGYTQYF,TGCGCCAGCAGCCAAGATCATCCCACAGGCTATACGCAGTATTTT
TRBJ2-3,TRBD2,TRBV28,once,CASSLPSGYSTDTQYF,TGTGCCAGCAGTTTACCTAGCGGTTATAGCACAGATACGCAGTATTTT
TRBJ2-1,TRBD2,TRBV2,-,CARESSGKNNEQFF,TGTGCCAGAGAATCTAGCGGAAAAAACAATGAGCAGTTCTTC
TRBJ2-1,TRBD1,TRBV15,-,CATSSRGQGGNEQFF,TGTGCCACCAGCAGCAGGGGACAGGGAGGCAATGAGCAGTTCTTC
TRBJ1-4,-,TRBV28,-,CASSLAPPGLSNEKLFF,TGTGCCAGCAGTTTAGCCCCCCCGGGACTTTCTAATGAAAAACTGTTTTTT
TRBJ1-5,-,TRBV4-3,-,CASSQDRGPNQPQHF,TGCGCCAGCAGCCAAGATCGCGGGCCCAATCAGCCCCAGCATTTT
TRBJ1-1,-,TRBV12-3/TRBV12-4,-,CASSLGQYTEAFF,TGTGCCAGCAGTTTAGGGCAATACACTGAAGCTTTCTTT
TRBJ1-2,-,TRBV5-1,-,CASSSTGGNYGYTF,TGCGCCAGCAGCTCAACGGGGGGAAACTATGGCTACACCTTC
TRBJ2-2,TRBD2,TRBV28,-,CASSFSAGKSNTGELFF,TGTGCCAGCAGTTTCTCAGCGGGAAAGTCTAACACCGGGGAGCTGTTTTTT
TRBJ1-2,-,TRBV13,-,CASSPSGGQRDYGYTF,TGTGCCAGCAGCCCCTCGGGGGGACAAAGGGACTATGGCTACACCTTC
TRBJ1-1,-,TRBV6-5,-,CASSSNRDPNTEAFF,TGTGCCAGCAGTTCCAACAGGGACCCGAACACTGAAGCTTTCTTT
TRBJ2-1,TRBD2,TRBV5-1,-,CASSLGGTSGVDEQFF,TGCGCCAGCAGCTTGGGCGGGACTAGCGGGGTCGATGAGCAGTTCTTC
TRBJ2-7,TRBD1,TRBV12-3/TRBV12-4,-,CASSPTGHEQYF,TGTGCCAGCAGCCCGACAGGGCACGAGCAGTACTTC
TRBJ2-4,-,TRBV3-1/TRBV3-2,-,CASSQAEGSKNIQYF,TGTGCCAGCAGCCAAGCCGAGGGTTCCAAAAACATTCAGTACTTC
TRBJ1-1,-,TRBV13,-,CASTNLQTVNTEAFF,TGTGCCAGCACCAACCTCCAAACAGTCAACACTGAAGCTTTCTTT